This T cell receptor beta chain comes out of a study of control samples from healthy donors and cancer patients. Clones were sequenced by immunoSEQ multiplex PCR, and TCRdb holds only the in-frame ones, with some missing. The sample has 130,000 to 150,000 clones; roughly 92% are singletons. V lost 5 bases and J lost 3, with 14 bases in between. CDR3 size: 15 residues. Germline values: CDR1 MDHEN, CDR2 SYDVKM. This clonotype was obtained from a young man in good health. Sequences were obtained from blood. The chain has TRBV28 and TRBJ1-3; D gene unclear. Here the CDR3 DNA reads TGTGCCAGCAGTCTTCATACCCTTGGTGGAAACACCATATATTTT. Translating it yields CASSLHTLGGNTIYF. The entire variable domain, with the rest obtained from reference TRBV28 and TRBJ1-3, is as follows: DVKVTQSSRYLVKRTGEKVFLECVQDMDHENMFWYRQDPGLGLRLIYFSYDVKMKEKGDIPEGYSVSREKKERFSLILESASTNQTSMYLCASSLHTLGGNTIYFGEGSWLTVV.